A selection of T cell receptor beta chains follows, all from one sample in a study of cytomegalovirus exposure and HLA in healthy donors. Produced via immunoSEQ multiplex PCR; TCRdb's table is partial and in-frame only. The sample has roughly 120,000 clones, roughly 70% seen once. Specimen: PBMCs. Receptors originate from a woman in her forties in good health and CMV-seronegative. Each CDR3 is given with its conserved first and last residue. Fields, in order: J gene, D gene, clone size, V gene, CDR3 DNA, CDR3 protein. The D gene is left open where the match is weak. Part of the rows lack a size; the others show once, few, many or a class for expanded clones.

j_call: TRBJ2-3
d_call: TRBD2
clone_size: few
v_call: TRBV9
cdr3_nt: TGTGCCAGCAGCGTAGGGGTTAGCGGGGGGTCAGATACGCAGTATTTT
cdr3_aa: CASSVGVSGGSDTQYF

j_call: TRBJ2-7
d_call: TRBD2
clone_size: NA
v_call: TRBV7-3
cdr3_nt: TGTGCCAGCAGCTTAACGTTCCAGCGGGAGGCTTCCTACGAGCAGTACTTC
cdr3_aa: CASSLTFQREASYEQYF

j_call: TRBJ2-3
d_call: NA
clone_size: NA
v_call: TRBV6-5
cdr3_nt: TGTGCCAGCAGGGGCCTCAGATTCACAGATACGCAGTATTTT
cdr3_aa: CASRGLRFTDTQYF

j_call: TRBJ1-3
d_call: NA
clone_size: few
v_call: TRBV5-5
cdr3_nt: TGTGCCAGCAGCTTGGCAGTCGGGAGCTCTGGAAACACCATATATTTT
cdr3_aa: CASSLAVGSSGNTIYF

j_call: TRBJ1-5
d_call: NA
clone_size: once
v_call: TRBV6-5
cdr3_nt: TGTGCCAGCAGTTTGGAGCCCACAGGCGTTCAGCCCCAGCATTTT
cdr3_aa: CASSLEPTGVQPQHF

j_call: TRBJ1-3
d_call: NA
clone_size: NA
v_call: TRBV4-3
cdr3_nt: TGCGCCAGCAGCCAACTCCACGGCCCGGGTGCTGGAAACACCATATATTTT
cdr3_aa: CASSQLHGPGAGNTIYF

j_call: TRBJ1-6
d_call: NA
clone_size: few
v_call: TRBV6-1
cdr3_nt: TGTGCCAGCAGTGAAGCATCGGGGGGTAATTCACCCCTCCACTTT
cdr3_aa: CASSEASGGNSPLHF

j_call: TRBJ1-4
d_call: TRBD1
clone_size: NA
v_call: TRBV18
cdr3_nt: TGTGCCAGCTCACCGGACAGGGGCTCGCATGAAAAACTGTTTTTT
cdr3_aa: CASSPDRGSHEKLFF

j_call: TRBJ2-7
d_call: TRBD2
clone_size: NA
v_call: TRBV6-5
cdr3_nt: TGTGCCAGCAGTCCGGGACTAGGGTCCTACGAGCAGTACTTC
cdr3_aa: CASSPGLGSYEQYF

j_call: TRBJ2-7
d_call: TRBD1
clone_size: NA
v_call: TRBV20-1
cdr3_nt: TGCAGTGCCTGGACAGGGTACGAGCAGTACTTC
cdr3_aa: CSAWTGYEQYF

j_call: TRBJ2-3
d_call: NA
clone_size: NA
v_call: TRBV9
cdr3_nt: TGTGCCAGCAGCGTAGAAGCGGTCATCAGGACAGATACGCAGTATTTT
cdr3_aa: CASSVEAVIRTDTQYF

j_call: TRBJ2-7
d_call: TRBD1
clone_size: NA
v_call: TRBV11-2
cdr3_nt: TGTGCCAGCAGCTTAGGGGGACAGGGGGCTACCGAGCAGTACTTC
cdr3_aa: CASSLGGQGATEQYF

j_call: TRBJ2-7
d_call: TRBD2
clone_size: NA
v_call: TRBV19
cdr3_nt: TGTGCCAGTAGTATTCGAGTGGGCGGGAGGGCTTCCGAGCAGTACTTC
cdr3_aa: CASSIRVGGRASEQYF

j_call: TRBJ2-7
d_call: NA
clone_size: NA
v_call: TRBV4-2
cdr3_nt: TGTGCCAGCAGCCAAGTGGGCAGGGTAGGCAACGAGCAGTACTTC
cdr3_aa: CASSQVGRVGNEQYF

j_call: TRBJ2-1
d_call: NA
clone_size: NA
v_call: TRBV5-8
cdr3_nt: TGTGCCAGCCCTCCTGCAGGGCCGACTTACTACAATGAGCAGTTCTTC
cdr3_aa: CASPPAGPTYYNEQFF

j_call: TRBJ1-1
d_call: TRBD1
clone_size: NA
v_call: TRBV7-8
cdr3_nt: TGTGCCAGCAGAGAACATGGGCTGGACAGGGAGGTAGCTTTCTTT
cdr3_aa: CASREHGLDREVAFF

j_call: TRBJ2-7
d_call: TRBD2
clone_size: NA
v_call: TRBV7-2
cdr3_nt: TGTGCCAGCAGCCCTACGGGCGGGGGGGTGTGGGAGCAGTACTTC
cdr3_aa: CASSPTGGGVWEQYF

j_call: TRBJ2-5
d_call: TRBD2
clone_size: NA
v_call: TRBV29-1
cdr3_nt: TGCAGCGTTGAAGCGGGGGGGCACCAAGAGACCCAGTACTTC
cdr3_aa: CSVEAGGHQETQYF

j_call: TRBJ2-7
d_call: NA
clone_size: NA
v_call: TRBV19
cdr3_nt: TGTGCCAGTAGTTACGACAGACGGAGCTCCTACGAGCAGTACTTC
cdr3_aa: CASSYDRRSSYEQYF

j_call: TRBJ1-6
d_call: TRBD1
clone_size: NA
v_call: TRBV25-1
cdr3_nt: TGTGCCAGCAGAGAGGACAGGGGAATAGGTTCACCCCTCCACTTT
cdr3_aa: CASREDRGIGSPLHF

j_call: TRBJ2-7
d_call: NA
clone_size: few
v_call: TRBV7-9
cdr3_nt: TGTGCCAGCAGCTTAATCTCTAGAAAGACTAACGAGCAGTACTTC
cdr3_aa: CASSLISRKTNEQYF

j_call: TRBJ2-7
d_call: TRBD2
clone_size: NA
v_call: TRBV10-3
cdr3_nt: TGTGCCATCTCTGGCGAAGCGGGAATCTCCTACGAGCAGTACTTC
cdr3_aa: CAISGEAGISYEQYF

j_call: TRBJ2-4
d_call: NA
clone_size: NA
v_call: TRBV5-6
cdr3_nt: TGTGCCAGCAGAGGGACTCTAGCCAAAAACATTCAGTACTTC
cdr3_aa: CASRGTLAKNIQYF

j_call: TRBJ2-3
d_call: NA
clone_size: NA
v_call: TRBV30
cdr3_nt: TGTGCCTGGGATACAGGGCACGATACGCAGTATTTT
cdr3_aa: CAWDTGHDTQYF

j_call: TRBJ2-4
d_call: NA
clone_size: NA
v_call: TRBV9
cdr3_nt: TGTGCCAGCAGCGTAGGAGTCCAGGGCCCTGACGTTCAGTACTTC
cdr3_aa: CASSVGVQGPDVQYF

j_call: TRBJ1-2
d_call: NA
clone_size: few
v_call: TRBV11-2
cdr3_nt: TGTGCCAGCAGCTTAGAAGGGAGTCTGCTATATGGCTACACCTTC
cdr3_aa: CASSLEGSLLYGYTF

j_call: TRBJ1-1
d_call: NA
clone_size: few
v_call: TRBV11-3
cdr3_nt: TGTGCCAGCAGCTTAGAGCCCGGCAGCCGGGCTGAAGCTTTCTTT
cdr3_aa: CASSLEPGSRAEAFF

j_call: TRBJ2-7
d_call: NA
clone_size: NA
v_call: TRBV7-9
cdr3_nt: TGTGCCAGCAGCTTTGGCAGGGGGGTCGACGAGCAGTACTTC
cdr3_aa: CASSFGRGVDEQYF

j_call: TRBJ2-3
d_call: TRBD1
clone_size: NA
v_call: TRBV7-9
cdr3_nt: TGTGCCAGCAGCCAGGGGGAAGGCGCCCCAGATACGCAGTATTTT
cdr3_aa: CASSQGEGAPDTQYF

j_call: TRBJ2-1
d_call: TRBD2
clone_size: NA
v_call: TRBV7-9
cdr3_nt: TGTGCCAGCAGCCTACTAGCGGGAGGTTTCAATGAGCAGTTCTTC
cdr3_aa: CASSLLAGGFNEQFF

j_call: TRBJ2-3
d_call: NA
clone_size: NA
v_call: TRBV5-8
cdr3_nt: TGTGCCAGCAGCTTTGCTTATCAGCGGGCAGACACAGATACGCAGTATTTT
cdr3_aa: CASSFAYQRADTDTQYF

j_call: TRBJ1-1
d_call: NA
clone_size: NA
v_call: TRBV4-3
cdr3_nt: TGCGCCAGCAGCCAAGATACGGCAGGGGAAGCTTTCTTT
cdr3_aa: CASSQDTAGEAFF

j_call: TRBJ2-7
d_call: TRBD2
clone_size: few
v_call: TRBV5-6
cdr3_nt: TGTGCCAGCAGCTTAGCGGGAGGGGGGGACGAGCAGTACTTC
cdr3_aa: CASSLAGGGDEQYF

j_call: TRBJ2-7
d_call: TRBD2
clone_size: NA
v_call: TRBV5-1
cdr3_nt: TGCGCCAGCAGCTTTAGCGGGGCAAGCTCCTACGAGCAGTACTTC
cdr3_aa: CASSFSGASSYEQYF

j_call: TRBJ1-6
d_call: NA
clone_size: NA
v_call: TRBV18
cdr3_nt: TGTGCCAGCTCACCACCGGAGGGGTCTTCACCCCTCCACTTT
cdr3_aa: CASSPPEGSSPLHF

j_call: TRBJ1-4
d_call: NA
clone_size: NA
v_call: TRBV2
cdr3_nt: TGTGCCAGCAAACCAGGATCAACTAATGAAAAACTGTTTTTT
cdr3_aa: CASKPGSTNEKLFF

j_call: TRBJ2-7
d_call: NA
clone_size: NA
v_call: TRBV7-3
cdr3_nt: TGTGCCAGCAGCGAACAGGGTCTTCCGCCCTACGAGCAGTACTTC
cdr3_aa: CASSEQGLPPYEQYF

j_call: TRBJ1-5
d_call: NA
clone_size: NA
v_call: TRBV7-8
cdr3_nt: TGTGCCAGCAGCTTAGACAGGTCCAATCAGCCCCAGCATTTT
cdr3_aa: CASSLDRSNQPQHF

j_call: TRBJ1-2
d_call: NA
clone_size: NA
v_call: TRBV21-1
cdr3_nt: TGTGCCAGCAGCAAAGGGTTCACTGGAAGAAGGGGTCACGGCTACACCTTC
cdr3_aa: CASSKGFTGRRGHGYTF

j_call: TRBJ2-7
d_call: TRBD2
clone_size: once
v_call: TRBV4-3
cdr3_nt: TGCGCCAGCAGCCAAGAGGGAGCGGGGGGCTACGAGCAGTACTTC
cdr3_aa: CASSQEGAGGYEQYF

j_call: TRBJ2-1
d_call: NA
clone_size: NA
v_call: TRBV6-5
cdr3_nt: TGTGCCAGCAGTCCCACCTGGGGCGGAGAGCAGTTCTTC
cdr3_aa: CASSPTWGGEQFF

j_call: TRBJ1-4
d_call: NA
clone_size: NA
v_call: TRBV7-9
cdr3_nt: TGTGCCAGCAGCCCCAGGGCGGGGATGGGAGCAACTAATGAAAAACTGTTTTTT
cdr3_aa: CASSPRAGMGATNEKLFF

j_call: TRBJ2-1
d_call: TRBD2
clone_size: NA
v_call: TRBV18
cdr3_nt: TGTGCCAGCTCACCAAATAGCGGGAGTGGGAATGAGCAGTTCTTC
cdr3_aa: CASSPNSGSGNEQFF

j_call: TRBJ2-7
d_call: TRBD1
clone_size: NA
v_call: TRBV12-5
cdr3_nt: TGTGCTAGTGGTTTCGCTAACAGGGGCGAGCAGTACTTC
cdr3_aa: CASGFANRGEQYF

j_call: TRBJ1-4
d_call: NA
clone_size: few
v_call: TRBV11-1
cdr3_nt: TGTGCCAGCAGCCTCCTCCAGACTAATGAAAAACTGTTTTTT
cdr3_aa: CASSLLQTNEKLFF

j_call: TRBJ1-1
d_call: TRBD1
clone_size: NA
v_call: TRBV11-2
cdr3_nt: TGTGCCAGCAGCTTATCCCAGGGGGGAGGCACTGAAGCTTTCTTT
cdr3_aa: CASSLSQGGGTEAFF

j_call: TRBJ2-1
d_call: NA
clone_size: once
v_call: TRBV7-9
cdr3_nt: TGTTCCAGCAGCTTAGGAGGCTCCTACAATGAGCAGTTCTTC
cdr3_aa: CSSSLGGSYNEQFF

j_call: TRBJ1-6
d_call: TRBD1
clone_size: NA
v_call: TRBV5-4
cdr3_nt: TGTGCCAGCAGCCGCGATACAGGGGAAACGTTGAGCTCCTATAATTCACCCCTCCACTTT
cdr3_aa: CASSRDTGETLSSYNSPLHF

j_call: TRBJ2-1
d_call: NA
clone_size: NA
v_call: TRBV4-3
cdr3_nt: TGCGCCAGCAGCCCGGGTTTGATGGGAGGTTCAGAGCAGTTCTTC
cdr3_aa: CASSPGLMGGSEQFF

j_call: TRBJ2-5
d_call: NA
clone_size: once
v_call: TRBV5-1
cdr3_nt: TGCGCCAGCACAGGGGGGCTAGTTGTCTCGGAGACCCAGTACTTC
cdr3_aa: CASTGGLVVSETQYF

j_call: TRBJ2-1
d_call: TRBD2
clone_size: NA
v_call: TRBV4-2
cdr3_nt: TGTGCCAGCAGCCAAGACACTAGCGGGTCCTACTACAATGAGCAGTTCTTC
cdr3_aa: CASSQDTSGSYYNEQFF

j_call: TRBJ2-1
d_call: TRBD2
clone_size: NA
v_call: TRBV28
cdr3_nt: TGTGCCAGCAGTTTGGGTTGGGAAAGCGGGAGGGCCTGGAATGAGCAGTTCTTC
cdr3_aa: CASSLGWESGRAWNEQFF